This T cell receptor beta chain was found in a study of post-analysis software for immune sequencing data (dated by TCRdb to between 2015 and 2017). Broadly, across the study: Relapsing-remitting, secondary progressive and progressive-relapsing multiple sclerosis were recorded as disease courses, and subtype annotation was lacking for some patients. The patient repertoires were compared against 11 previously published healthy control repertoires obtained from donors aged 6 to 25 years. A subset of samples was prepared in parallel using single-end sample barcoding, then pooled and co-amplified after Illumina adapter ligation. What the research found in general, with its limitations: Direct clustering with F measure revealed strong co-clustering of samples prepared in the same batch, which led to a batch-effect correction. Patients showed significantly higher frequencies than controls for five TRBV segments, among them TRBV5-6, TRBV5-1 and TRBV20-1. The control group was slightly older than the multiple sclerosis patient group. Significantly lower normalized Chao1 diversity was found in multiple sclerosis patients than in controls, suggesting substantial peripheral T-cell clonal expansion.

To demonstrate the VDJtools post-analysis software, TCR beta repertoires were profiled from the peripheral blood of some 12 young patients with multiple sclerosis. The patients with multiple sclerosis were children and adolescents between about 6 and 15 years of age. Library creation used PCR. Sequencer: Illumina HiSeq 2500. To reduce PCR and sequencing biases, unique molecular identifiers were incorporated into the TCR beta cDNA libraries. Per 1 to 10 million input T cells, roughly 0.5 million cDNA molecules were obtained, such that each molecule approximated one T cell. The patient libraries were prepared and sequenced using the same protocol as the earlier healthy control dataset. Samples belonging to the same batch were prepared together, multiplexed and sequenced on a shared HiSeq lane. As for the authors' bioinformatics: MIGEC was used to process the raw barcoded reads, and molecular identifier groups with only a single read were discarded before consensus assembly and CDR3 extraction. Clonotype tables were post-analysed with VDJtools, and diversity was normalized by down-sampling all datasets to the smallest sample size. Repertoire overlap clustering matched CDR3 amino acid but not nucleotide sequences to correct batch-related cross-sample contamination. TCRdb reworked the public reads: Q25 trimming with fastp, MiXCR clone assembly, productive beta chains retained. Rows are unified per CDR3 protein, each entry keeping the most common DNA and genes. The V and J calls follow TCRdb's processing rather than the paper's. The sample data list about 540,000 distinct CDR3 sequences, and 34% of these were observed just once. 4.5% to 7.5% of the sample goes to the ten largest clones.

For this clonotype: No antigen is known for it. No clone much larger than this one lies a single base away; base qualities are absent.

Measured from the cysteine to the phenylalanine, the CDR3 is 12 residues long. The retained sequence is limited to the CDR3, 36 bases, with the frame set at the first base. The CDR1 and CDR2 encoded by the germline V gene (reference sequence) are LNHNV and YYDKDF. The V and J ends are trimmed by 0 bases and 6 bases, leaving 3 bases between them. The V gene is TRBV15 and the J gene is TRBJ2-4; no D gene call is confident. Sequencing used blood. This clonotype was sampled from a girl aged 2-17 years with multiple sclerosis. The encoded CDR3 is CATSRDRNIQYF. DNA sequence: TGTGCCACCAGCAGAGATCGAAACATTCAGTACTTC.